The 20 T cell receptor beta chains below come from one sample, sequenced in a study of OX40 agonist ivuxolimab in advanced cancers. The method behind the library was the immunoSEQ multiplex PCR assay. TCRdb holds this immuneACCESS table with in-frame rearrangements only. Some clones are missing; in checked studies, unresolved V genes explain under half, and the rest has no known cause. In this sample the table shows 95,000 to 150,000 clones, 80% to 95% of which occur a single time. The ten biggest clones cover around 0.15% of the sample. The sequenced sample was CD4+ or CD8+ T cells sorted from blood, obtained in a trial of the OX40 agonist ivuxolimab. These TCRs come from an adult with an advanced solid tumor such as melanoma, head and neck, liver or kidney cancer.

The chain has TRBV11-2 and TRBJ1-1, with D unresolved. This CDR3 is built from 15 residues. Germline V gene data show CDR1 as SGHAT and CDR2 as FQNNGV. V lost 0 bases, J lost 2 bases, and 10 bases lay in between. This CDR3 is CASSLDPQRNTEAFF. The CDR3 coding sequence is TGTGCCAGCAGCTTAGATCCGCAGAGAAACACTGAAGCTTTCTTT.

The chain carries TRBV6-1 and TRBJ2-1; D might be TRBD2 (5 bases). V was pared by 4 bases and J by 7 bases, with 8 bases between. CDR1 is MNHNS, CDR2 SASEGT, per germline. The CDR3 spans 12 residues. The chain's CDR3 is CASSGRLNEQFF. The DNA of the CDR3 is TGTGCCAGCAGTGGAAGACTAAATGAGCAGTTCTTC.

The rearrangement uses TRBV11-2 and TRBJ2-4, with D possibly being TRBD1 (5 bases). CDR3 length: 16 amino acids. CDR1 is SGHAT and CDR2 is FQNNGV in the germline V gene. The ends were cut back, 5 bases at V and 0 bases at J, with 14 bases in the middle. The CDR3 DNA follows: TGTGCCAGCAGCCTGACAGTTCCTATAGCCAAAAACATTCAGTACTTC. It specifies CASSLTVPIAKNIQYF.

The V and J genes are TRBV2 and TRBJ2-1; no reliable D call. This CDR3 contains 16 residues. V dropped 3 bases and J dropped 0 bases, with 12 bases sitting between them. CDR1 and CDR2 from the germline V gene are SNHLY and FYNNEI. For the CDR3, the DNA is TGTGCCAGCAGTGATTGGGGTGGCAGCTCCTACAATGAGCAGTTCTTC. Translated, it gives CASSDWGGSSYNEQFF.

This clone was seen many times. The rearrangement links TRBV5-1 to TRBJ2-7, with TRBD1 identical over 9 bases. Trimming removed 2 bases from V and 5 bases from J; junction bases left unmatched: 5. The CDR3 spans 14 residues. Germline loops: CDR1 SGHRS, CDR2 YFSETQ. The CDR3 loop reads CASSFGTGSHEQYF. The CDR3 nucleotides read TGCGCCAGCAGCTTTGGGACAGGGTCCCACGAGCAGTACTTC. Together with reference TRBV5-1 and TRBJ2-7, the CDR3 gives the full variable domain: KAGVTQTPRYLIKTRGQQVTLSCSPISGHRSVSWYQQTPGQGLQFLFEYFSETQRNKGNFPGRFSGRQFSNSRSEMNVSTLELGDSALYLCASSFGTGSHEQYFGPGTRLTVT.

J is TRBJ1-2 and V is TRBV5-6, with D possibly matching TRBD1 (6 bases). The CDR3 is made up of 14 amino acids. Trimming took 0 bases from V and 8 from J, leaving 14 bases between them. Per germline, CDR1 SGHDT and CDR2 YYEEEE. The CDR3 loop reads CASSLERDRHGYTF. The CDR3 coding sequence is TGTGCCAGCAGCTTGGAAAGAGACAGGCACGGCTACACCTTC.

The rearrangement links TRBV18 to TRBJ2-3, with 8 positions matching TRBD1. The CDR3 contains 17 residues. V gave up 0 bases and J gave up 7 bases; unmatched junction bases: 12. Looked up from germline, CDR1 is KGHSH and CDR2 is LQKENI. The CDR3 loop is CASSPPETGARAYTQYF. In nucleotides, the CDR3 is TGTGCCAGCTCACCACCGGAGACAGGGGCTCGCGCATATACGCAGTATTTT. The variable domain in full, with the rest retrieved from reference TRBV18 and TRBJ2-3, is NAGVMQNPRHLVRRRGQEARLRCSPMKGHSHVYWYRQLPEEGLKFMVYLQKENIIDESGMPKERFSAEFPKEGPSILRIQQVVRGDSAAYFCASSPPETGARAYTQYFGPGTRLTVL.

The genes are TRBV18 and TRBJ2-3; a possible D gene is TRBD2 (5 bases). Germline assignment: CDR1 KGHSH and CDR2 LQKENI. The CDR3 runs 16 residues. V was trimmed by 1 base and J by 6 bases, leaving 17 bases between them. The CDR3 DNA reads TGTGCCAGCTCACCACTCCCAGCGAGAGGGTCGGATACGCAGTATTTT. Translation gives CASSPLPARGSDTQYF.

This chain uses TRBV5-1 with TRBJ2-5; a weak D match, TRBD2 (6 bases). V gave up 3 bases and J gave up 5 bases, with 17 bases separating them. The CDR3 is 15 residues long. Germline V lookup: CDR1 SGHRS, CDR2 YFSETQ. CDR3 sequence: CASSSGTQSRETQYF. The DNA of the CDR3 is TGCGCCAGCAGCTCCGGGACTCAGTCAAGGGAGACCCAGTACTTC.

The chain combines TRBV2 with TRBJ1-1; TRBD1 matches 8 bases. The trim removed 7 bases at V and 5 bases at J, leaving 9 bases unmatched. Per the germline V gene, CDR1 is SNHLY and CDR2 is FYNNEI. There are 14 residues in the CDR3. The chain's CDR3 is CASTPDRGATEAFF. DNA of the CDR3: TGTGCCAGCACTCCTGACAGGGGAGCGACTGAAGCTTTCTTT.

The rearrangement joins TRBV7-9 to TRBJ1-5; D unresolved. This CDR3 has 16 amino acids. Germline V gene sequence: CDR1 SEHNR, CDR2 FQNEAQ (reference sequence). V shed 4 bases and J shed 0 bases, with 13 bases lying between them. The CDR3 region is CASSSGRTYSNQPQHF. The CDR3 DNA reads TGTGCCAGCAGCTCCGGACGGACTTATAGCAATCAGCCCCAGCATTTT.

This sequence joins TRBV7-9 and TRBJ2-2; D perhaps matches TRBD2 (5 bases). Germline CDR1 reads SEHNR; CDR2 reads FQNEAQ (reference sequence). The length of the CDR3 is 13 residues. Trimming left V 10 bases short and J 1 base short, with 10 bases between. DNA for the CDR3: TGTGCCACCGGGGTAGTGAACACCGGGGAGCTGTTTTTT. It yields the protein CATGVVNTGELFF.

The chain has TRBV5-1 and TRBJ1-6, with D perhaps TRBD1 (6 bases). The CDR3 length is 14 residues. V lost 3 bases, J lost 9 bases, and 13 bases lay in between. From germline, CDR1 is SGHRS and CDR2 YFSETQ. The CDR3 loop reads CASSSGGGGSPLHF. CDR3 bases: TGCGCCAGCAGCTCGGGCGGGGGCGGTTCACCCCTCCACTTT.

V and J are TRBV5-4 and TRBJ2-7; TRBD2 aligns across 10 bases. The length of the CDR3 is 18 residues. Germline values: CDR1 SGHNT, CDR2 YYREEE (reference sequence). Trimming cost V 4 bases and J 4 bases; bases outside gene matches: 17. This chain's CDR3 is CASSQGLANPSQPYEQYF. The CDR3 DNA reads TGTGCCAGCAGCCAGGGACTAGCGAACCCCTCACAGCCTTACGAGCAGTACTTC. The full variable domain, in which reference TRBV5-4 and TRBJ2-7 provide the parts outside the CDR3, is ETGVTQSPTHLIKTRGQQVTLRCSSQSGHNTVSWYQQALGQGPQFIFQYYREEENGRGNFPPRFSGLQFPNYSSELNVNALELDDSALYLCASSQGLANPSQPYEQYFGPGTRLTVT.

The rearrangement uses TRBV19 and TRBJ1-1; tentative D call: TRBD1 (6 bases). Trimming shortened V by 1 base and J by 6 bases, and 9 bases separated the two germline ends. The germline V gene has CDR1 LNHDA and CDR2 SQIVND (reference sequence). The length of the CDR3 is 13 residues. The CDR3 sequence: CASSIAGEAEAFF. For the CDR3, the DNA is TGTGCCAGTAGTATAGCAGGGGAGGCTGAAGCTTTCTTT.

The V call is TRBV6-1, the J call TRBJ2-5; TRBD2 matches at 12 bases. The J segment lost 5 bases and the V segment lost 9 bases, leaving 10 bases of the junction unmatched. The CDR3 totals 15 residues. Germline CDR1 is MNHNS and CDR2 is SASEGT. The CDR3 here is CASVLAGGPRETQYF. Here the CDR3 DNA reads TGTGCCAGTGTTCTAGCGGGAGGGCCCCGGGAGACCCAGTACTTC.

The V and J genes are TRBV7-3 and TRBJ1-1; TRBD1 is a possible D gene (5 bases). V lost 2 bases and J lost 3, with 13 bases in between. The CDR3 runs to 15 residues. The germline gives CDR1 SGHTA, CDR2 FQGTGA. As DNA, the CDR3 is TGTGCCAGCAGCTTAGGGCGAGGGGCTCACACTGAAGCTTTCTTT. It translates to CASSLGRGAHTEAFF.

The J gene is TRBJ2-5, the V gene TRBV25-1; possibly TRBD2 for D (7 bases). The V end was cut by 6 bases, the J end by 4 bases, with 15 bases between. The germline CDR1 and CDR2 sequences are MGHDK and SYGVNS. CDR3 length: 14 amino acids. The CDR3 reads CASRGGGGLETQYF. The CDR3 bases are TGTGCCAGCAGAGGGGGGGGCGGGTTAGAGACCCAGTACTTC.

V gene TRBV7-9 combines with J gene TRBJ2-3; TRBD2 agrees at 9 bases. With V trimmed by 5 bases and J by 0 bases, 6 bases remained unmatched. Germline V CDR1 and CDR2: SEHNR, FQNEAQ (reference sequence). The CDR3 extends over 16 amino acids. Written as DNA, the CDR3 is TGTGCCAGCAGCGCTCGGACTAGCGCGAGCACAGATACGCAGTATTTT. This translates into CASSARTSASTDTQYF.

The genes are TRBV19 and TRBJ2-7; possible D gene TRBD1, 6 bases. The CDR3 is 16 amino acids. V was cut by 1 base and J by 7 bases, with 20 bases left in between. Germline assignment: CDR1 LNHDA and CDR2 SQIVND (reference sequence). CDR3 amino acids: CASSIGGRNLRGEQYF. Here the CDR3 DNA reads TGTGCCAGTAGTATAGGGGGGCGAAACCTACGAGGTGAGCAGTACTTC.